Presented here are 26 T cell receptor beta chains from one specimen sequenced in a study of T cell responses to AZD1222 COVID-19 vaccine. The protocol was immunoSEQ multiplex PCR, while the TCRdb copy is restricted to in-frame clones and leaves out a portion. This table has 100,000 to 150,000 clones, approximately 90% appearing once. This material consisted of peripheral blood, taken on day 0 of AZD1222 vaccination. The receptors derive from an adult in good health.

The CDR3 bases are TGTGCCAGCAGTTCCCGGGGGGGTGACGAGCAGTACTTC. Amino acid sequence: CASSSRGGDEQYF. This chain links TRBV4-2 with TRBJ2-7; 8 nucleotides line up with TRBD2. Trimming took 6 bases from V and 5 from J; bases not matched to a gene: 6. The CDR3 length is 13 residues. Germline CDR1 is LGHNA and CDR2 is YNFKEQ.

The CDR3 nucleotides read TGTGCCAGCAGTTTAAGACATGAGCAGTACTTC. This sequence encodes CASSLRHEQYF. This chain joins TRBV28 and TRBJ2-7; D is ambiguous. CDR1 and CDR2 from the germline V gene are MDHEN and SYDVKM. This CDR3 contains 11 residues. The V gene lost 2 bases and the J gene lost 7 bases, with 6 bases spanning the gap. Filled out from reference TRBV28 and TRBJ2-7, the complete variable domain reads DVKVTQSSRYLVKRTGEKVFLECVQDMDHENMFWYRQDPGLGLRLIYFSYDVKMKEKGDIPEGYSVSREKKERFSLILESASTNQTSMYLCASSLRHEQYFGPGTRLTVT.

This clone has just a few counts. The rearrangement joins TRBV19 to TRBJ2-3; D may correspond to TRBD1 or TRBD2 (6 bases each). Trimming cost V 3 bases and J 5 bases, with 18 bases left between them. CDR1 and CDR2 (germline): LNHDA, SQIVND (reference sequence). This CDR3 contains 16 residues. As DNA, the CDR3 is TGTGCCAGTAGTATGGGGCTCGGGGGCCGGGGAGATACGCAGTATTTT. It yields the protein CASSMGLGGRGDTQYF.

The chain couples TRBV2 to TRBJ2-3; 7 positions agree with TRBD1. Trimming took 5 bases from V and 13 from J; bases not matched to a gene: 9. CDR1 SNHLY and CDR2 FYNNEI come from the germline V gene. CDR3 length: 12 amino acids. CDR3 nucleotides: TGTGCCAGCAGTCAACGGGGACAGAGGAAGTATTTT. Its translation is CASSQRGQRKYF.

The chain joins TRBV24-1 to TRBJ2-3, with 8 bases fitting TRBD1. Germline-derived CDR1 and CDR2 are KGHDR and SFDVKD. V lost 9 bases to trimming and J lost 4 bases; unmatched junction nucleotides: 8. The CDR3 covers 14 residues. Here the CDR3 reads CATALTGAADTQYF. CDR3 sequence (DNA): TGTGCCACCGCCCTGACAGGGGCGGCAGATACGCAGTATTTT.

This clone is a singleton in its sample. The chain carries TRBV7-6 and TRBJ2-7; TRBD1 agrees at 9 bases. J gave up 5 bases and V 3 bases, and 5 bases lay outside the gene matches. The germline gives CDR1 SGHVS, CDR2 FNYEAQ. The CDR3 consists of 14 residues. The CDR3 reads CASSFGDRADEQYF. The CDR3 DNA is TGTGCCAGCAGCTTTGGGGACAGGGCCGACGAGCAGTACTTC.

The chain couples TRBV12-5 to TRBJ1-4; 9 bases map to TRBD1. CDR1 is LGHNT and CDR2 is FRNRAP in the germline V gene. The length of the CDR3 is 16 residues. V shed 5 bases and J 7 bases; nucleotides not matched to a gene: 11. The CDR3 spells CASGESPGTGSEKLFF. CDR3 DNA sequence: TGTGCTAGTGGTGAATCCCCCGGGACAGGGAGTGAAAAACTGTTTTTT.

Comment on this clone: The CDR3 end shows no conserved phenylalanine or tryptophan, and so a read error is likely. The DNA is left out, because the CDR3 cannot be placed on it with certainty; the CDR3 is given as TCRdb lists it. V is TRBV5-6 and J is TRBJ1-1; the tabulated D call, TRBD1, remains unverified against the DNA. The CDR3 region is 16 residues in length, termini included. The germline V gene encodes CDR1 SGHDT and CDR2 YYEEEE. CDR3 region: CASSLFPPRTGKDRTV.

This sequence joins TRBV29-1 and TRBJ1-1; unclear D gene. Trimming took off 0 bases at V and 4 bases at J, with 9 bases between the two ends. CDR3 length: 13 residues. Germline CDR1 SQVTM, CDR2 ANQGSEA. The CDR3, as DNA: TGCAGCGTTGAAGATATCGGGTCCACTGAAGCTTTCTTT. Encoded protein: CSVEDIGSTEAFF.

V usage is TRBV7-3 and J usage is TRBJ1-3; the D gene is possibly TRBD1 (5 bases). The germline V and J ends were trimmed by 8 bases and 2 bases, with 13 bases remaining between them. The germline V gene encodes CDR1 SGHTA and CDR2 FQGTGA. The CDR3 length is 14 residues. CDR3 residues: CASGAGHPGNTIYF. The CDR3 DNA follows: TGTGCCAGCGGCGCAGGGCATCCTGGAAACACCATATATTTT.

This rearrangement joins TRBV2 to TRBJ1-2; D unclear. The CDR3 length is 14 residues. V lost 2 bases and J lost 3, with 10 bases in between. Germline-derived CDR1 and CDR2 are SNHLY and FYNNEI. CDR3 sequence reads: CASSERGVDYGYTF. DNA for the CDR3: TGTGCCAGCAGTGAACGTGGAGTGGACTATGGCTACACCTTC. The full variable domain, rest sourced from reference TRBV2 and TRBJ1-2, is EPEVTQTPSHQVTQMGQEVILRCVPISNHLYFYWYRQILGQKVEFLVSFYNNEISEKSEIFDDQFSVERPDGSNFTLKIRSTKLEDSAMYFCASSERGVDYGYTFGSGTRLTVV.

This chain links TRBV5-1 with TRBJ2-1, with D perhaps being TRBD1 or TRBD2 (5 bases each). Germline loops: CDR1 SGHRS, CDR2 YFSETQ. This CDR3 comprises 18 residues. The V gene lost 4 bases and the J gene lost 4 bases, with 24 bases spanning the gap. The CDR3: CASSHPPRDGVKYNEQFF. The CDR3 nucleotides read TGCGCCAGCAGCCACCCCCCAAGGGACGGAGTTAAGTACAATGAGCAGTTCTTC.

The chain employs TRBV24-1 and TRBJ2-3, with 12 nucleotides matching TRBD2. V gave up 7 bases and J gave up 6 bases; unmatched junction bases: 7. Germline V gene sequence: CDR1 KGHDR, CDR2 SFDVKD. CDR3 size: 15 residues. CDR3 residues: CATSSSGTSGDTQYF. CDR3 nucleotide sequence: TGTGCCACCAGCTCCAGTGGGACTAGCGGGGATACGCAGTATTTT.

This clone appeared a few times. The J gene is TRBJ1-1, the V gene TRBV7-3; TRBD1 matches 7 bases. Germline CDR1 reads SGHTA; CDR2 reads FQGTGA. V lost 3 bases and J lost 5; bases outside the gene matches: 6. The CDR3 contains 14 residues. CDR3: CASSFQGGGTEAFF. CDR3 coding DNA: TGTGCCAGCAGCTTCCAGGGGGGAGGGACTGAAGCTTTCTTT.

The rearrangement links TRBV2 to TRBJ1-5, with TRBD1 identical over 9 bases. The CDR3 consists of 13 residues. Germline assignment: CDR1 SNHLY and CDR2 FYNNEI. V was pared by 6 bases and J by 7 bases, with 4 bases of the junction left unmatched. CDR3 sequence: CASSRTGGQPQHF. CDR3 nucleotide sequence: TGTGCCAGCAGCAGAACAGGGGGCCAGCCCCAGCATTTT.

V and J are TRBV6-5 and TRBJ2-5; D possibly corresponds to TRBD1 (6 bases). CDR1 is MNHEY, CDR2 SVGAGI, per germline. The CDR3 loop spans 16 amino acids. V shed 0 bases and J shed 5 bases, with 16 bases lying between them. For the CDR3, the DNA is TGTGCCAGCAGTTACTCGAGGGGGAATGTACCGGAGACCCAGTACTTC. Translation: CASSYSRGNVPETQYF.

V gene TRBV11-1 combines with J gene TRBJ1-1; 9 nucleotides align to TRBD1. The J segment lost 5 bases and the V segment lost 5 bases, leaving 6 bases of the junction unmatched. CDR1 SGHAT and CDR2 FQDESV come from the germline V gene (reference sequence). The CDR3 extends over 14 amino acids. CDR3 DNA: TGTGCCAGCAGCACGGGACAGGGTAATACTGAAGCTTTCTTT. Translated, it gives CASSTGQGNTEAFF.

The V call is TRBV6-5, the J call TRBJ1-2, with 7 bases fitting TRBD1. Germline CDR1 and CDR2: MNHEY and SVGAGI. The trim removed 0 bases at V and 2 bases at J, leaving 0 bases unmatched. This CDR3 contains 14 residues. The CDR3 is CASSYSTGNYGYTF. The CDR3, as DNA: TGTGCCAGCAGTTACTCGACAGGGAACTATGGCTACACCTTC.

The V gene is TRBV15, the J gene TRBJ2-7; D is possibly TRBD1 (6 bases). There are 16 residues in the CDR3. Trimming shortened V by 1 base and J by 0 bases, and 13 bases separated the two germline ends. Looked up from germline, CDR1 is LNHNV and CDR2 is YYDKDF (reference sequence). This CDR3 reads CATSRVRTEISYEQYF. DNA of the CDR3: TGTGCCACCAGCAGAGTGAGGACAGAAATCTCCTACGAGCAGTACTTC.

This clone showed up just once. This chain uses TRBV2 with TRBJ2-2; 12 positions match TRBD2. In germline, CDR1 is SNHLY, CDR2 FYNNEI. J gave up 5 bases and V 4 bases, and 5 bases lay outside the gene matches. CDR3 length: 16 amino acids. The CDR3 spells CASSALAGGGTGELFF. In DNA, the CDR3 is TGTGCCAGCAGTGCGCTAGCGGGAGGGGGGACCGGGGAGCTGTTTTTT. The whole variable domain, remainder taken from reference TRBV2 and TRBJ2-2, is EPEVTQTPSHQVTQMGQEVILRCVPISNHLYFYWYRQILGQKVEFLVSFYNNEISEKSEIFDDQFSVERPDGSNFTLKIRSTKLEDSAMYFCASSALAGGGTGELFFGEGSRLTVL.

The chain uses TRBV19 and TRBJ2-2; TRBD1 is a possible D gene (6 bases). Germline values: CDR1 LNHDA, CDR2 SQIVND (reference sequence). V was trimmed by 3 bases and J by 4 bases, leaving 9 bases between them. The CDR3 sequence is 14 residues long. CDR3 amino acids: CASSMLQGTGELFF. The CDR3 DNA sequence: TGTGCCAGTAGTATGTTACAGGGCACCGGGGAGCTGTTTTTT.

The rearrangement uses TRBV7-3 and TRBJ1-2, with D tentatively TRBD1 (6 bases). The CDR3 sequence is 13 residues long. CDR1 is SGHTA, CDR2 FQGTGA, per germline. V was pared by 4 bases and J by 8 bases, with 14 bases between. Here the CDR3 reads CASSSSGEEGYTF. The CDR3 DNA is TGTGCCAGCAGCTCATCAGGGGAAGAAGGCTACACCTTC. The whole variable domain, remainder taken from reference TRBV7-3 and TRBJ1-2, is GAGVSQTPSNKVTEKGKYVELRCDPISGHTALYWYRQSLGQGPEFLIYFQGTGAADDSGLPNDRFFAVRPEGSVSTLKIQRTERGDSAVYLCASSSSGEEGYTFGSGTRLTVV.

V usage is TRBV29-1 and J usage is TRBJ2-2; 9 nucleotides align to TRBD1. V was clipped by 6 bases and J by 1 base; unmatched bases: 0. The CDR3 covers 13 residues. Germline-derived CDR1 and CDR2 are SQVTM and ANQGSEA. CDR3 in amino acids: CSVDRGNTGELFF. The CDR3 DNA is TGCAGCGTGGACAGGGGGAACACCGGGGAGCTGTTTTTT.

This rearrangement joins TRBV5-1 to TRBJ2-1; 7 nucleotides agree with TRBD1. The CDR3 spans 15 residues. The germline gives CDR1 SGHRS, CDR2 YFSETQ. With V trimmed by 2 bases and J by 8 bases, 10 bases remained unmatched. The CDR3 region is CASSFGQGEYDEQFF. The CDR3 DNA sequence: TGCGCCAGCAGCTTTGGCCAGGGGGAGTACGATGAGCAGTTCTTC. The full variable domain, completed using reference TRBV5-1 and TRBJ2-1, is KAGVTQTPRYLIKTRGQQVTLSCSPISGHRSVSWYQQTPGQGLQFLFEYFSETQRNKGNFPGRFSGRQFSNSRSEMNVSTLELGDSALYLCASSFGQGEYDEQFFGPGTRLTVL.

The genes are TRBV6-5 and TRBJ1-1; D is uncertain. This CDR3 is 15 amino acids long. Looked up from germline, CDR1 is MNHEY and CDR2 is SVGAGI. V was cut by 7 bases and J by 2 bases, with 17 bases left in between. The CDR3 DNA reads as TGTGCCAGCACACGATGGCACCCAGAAAACACTGAAGCTTTCTTT. Its protein product is CASTRWHPENTEAFF.

The rearrangement joins TRBV29-1 to TRBJ2-6; D is undetermined. Looked up from germline, CDR1 is SQVTM and CDR2 is ANQGSEA. Trimming shortened V by 4 bases and J by 0 bases, and 7 bases separated the two germline ends. The CDR3 has 14 amino acids. The CDR3 DNA follows: TGCAGCGTTGCCGGGTTCTCTGGGGCCAACGTCCTGACTTTC. It codes for CSVAGFSGANVLTF.